The clone carrying this TCR beta chain was seen a few times. Its antigen is still unknown. One entry per CDR3 protein, called by TCRdb with MiXCR from the reads. Seen here are approximately 770,000 distinct CDR3 sequences, about 28% observed once, and the top ten hold around 14%. This entry belongs to a study of T cell repertoires in cytomegalovirus infection. Study context: Indicated by public TCR beta signatures were CMV infection and matching HLA type.

Study-level points and caveats: Of the TCR beta families, the public ones yielded a cumulative frequency that identified carriers of CMV plus the relevant HLA. In two of eight donors, the top clonotype was HLA-C-restricted CMV-specific.

The CDR3 loop spans 15 amino acids. CDR1 is MNHEY and CDR2 is SMNVEV in the germline V gene (reference sequence). Trimming pared 0 bases from V and 2 bases from J, leaving 8 bases between. The source material was cultured CD8+ T cells from PBMCs, sampled from culture after CMV antigen stimulation. The sequence was obtained from a human donor in good health (CMV status not recorded). Some clones in this sample may be carry-over from other donors' samples. The chain is built from TRBV27 and TRBJ2-1; D uncertain. CDR3 in DNA: TGTGCCAGCAGTTTATCTTACGGAACCTACAATGAGCAGTTCTTC. Amino acids: CASSLSYGTYNEQFF.